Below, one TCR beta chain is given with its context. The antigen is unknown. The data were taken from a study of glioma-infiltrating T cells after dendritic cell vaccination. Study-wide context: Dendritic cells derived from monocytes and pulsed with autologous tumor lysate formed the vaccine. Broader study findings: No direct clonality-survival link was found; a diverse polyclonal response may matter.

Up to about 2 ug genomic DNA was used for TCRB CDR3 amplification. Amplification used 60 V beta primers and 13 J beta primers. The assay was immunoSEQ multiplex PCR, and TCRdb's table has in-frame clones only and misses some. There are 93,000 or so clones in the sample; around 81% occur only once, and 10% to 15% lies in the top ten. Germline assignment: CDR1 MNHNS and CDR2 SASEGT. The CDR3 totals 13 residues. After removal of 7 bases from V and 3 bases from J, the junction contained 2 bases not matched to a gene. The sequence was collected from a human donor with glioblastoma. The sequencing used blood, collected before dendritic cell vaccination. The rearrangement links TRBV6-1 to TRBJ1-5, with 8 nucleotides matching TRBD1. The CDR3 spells CASKDRVNQPQHF. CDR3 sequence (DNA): TGTGCCAGCAAGGACAGGGTCAATCAGCCCCAGCATTTT.